The 30 T cell receptor beta chains below were found in one sample sequenced in a study of cytomegalovirus exposure and HLA in healthy donors. Primers included in the PCR were 60 Vbeta and 13 Jbeta primers. Method: immunoSEQ multiplex PCR; TCRdb's copy keeps in-frame clones and lacks some. The sample is made up of under 250,000 clones, and the top ten hold 0.9% to 1.4% of it. Material: PBMCs. The receptors were sampled from a girl aged 2-10 years in good health and CMV-seropositive.

The chain links TRBV30 to TRBJ2-3; no clear D. Between the trimmed V and J ends, which lost 0 bases and 2 bases, there was a span of 9 bases. CDR1 is GTSNPN, CDR2 SVGIG, per germline (reference sequence). CDR3 length equals 14 residues. The CDR3 DNA sequence: TGTGCCTGGAGTGTTAGCTCCAACACAGATACGCAGTATTTT. As protein: CAWSVSSNTDTQYF.

V is TRBV11-3 and J is TRBJ2-1, with 7 bases aligning to TRBD2. CDR1 and CDR2 from the germline V gene are SGHNT and YENEEA. This CDR3 contains 15 residues. V was pared by 1 base and J by 0 bases, with 0 bases of the junction left unmatched. The CDR3 here is CASSLGTSSYNEQFF. The CDR3 region has the DNA TGTGCCAGCAGCTTAGGGACTAGCTCCTACAATGAGCAGTTCTTC.

This chain joins TRBV4-2 and TRBJ1-1; D remains unclear. V shed 0 bases and J shed 4 bases, with 12 bases lying between them. This CDR3 is built from 15 residues. Germline values: CDR1 LGHNA, CDR2 YNFKEQ. CDR3 amino acids: CASSQDRSGRTEAFF. As DNA, the CDR3 is TGTGCCAGCAGCCAAGATCGGAGCGGGCGCACTGAAGCTTTCTTT.

The chain couples TRBV5-1 to TRBJ2-5; 9 bases are shared with TRBD2. V lost 0 bases, J lost 7 bases, and 10 bases stayed unmatched. Germline V gives CDR1 SGHRS, CDR2 YFSETQ. This CDR3 comprises 16 residues. The CDR3 loop is CASSLESSGTEGTQYF. The CDR3, as DNA: TGCGCCAGCAGCTTGGAATCTAGCGGGACGGAAGGGACCCAGTACTTC.

V and J are TRBV25-1 and TRBJ1-5, with D hard to call. Germline assignment: CDR1 MGHDK and CDR2 SYGVNS. The CDR3 loop spans 14 amino acids. Deletions cut 10 bases from V and 0 bases from J, with 13 bases between. CDR3 loop: CATIHRDSNQPQHF. The DNA of the CDR3 is TGTGCCACCATCCACCGGGATAGCAATCAGCCCCAGCATTTT.

The J gene is TRBJ2-7, the V gene TRBV19; 9 nucleotides agree with TRBD1. This CDR3 region has 15 residues. Germline CDR1 and CDR2: LNHDA and SQIVND (reference sequence). The ends lost 6 bases at V and 2 bases at J; junction bases unmatched: 8. CDR3 amino acids: CASSNPGTGPYEQYF. In nucleotides, the CDR3 is TGTGCCAGTAGCAACCCCGGGACAGGGCCCTACGAGCAGTACTTC.

The chain couples TRBV19 to TRBJ2-5; 12 bases are a match to TRBD2. V lost 6 bases, J lost 5 bases, and 7 bases stayed unmatched. From germline, CDR1 is LNHDA and CDR2 SQIVND (reference sequence). This CDR3 has 15 residues. The CDR3 spells CASRDLAGGTETQYF. CDR3 bases: TGTGCCAGTAGGGACCTAGCGGGAGGGACGGAGACCCAGTACTTC.

The CDR3: CASSKLGGTSGRVWQFF. Here the CDR3 DNA reads TGTGCCAGTAGTAAGCTAGGCGGGACTAGCGGGAGAGTTTGGCAGTTCTTC. The genes are TRBV19 and TRBJ2-1; TRBD2 matches 14 bases. V shed 4 bases and J 12 bases; nucleotides not matched to a gene: 14. CDR3 length: 17 amino acids. Per the germline V gene, CDR1 is LNHDA and CDR2 is SQIVND (reference sequence).

The chain employs TRBV5-1 and TRBJ2-3; TRBD2 is a possible D gene (6 bases). The germline V gene encodes CDR1 SGHRS and CDR2 YFSETQ. The V end was cut by 0 bases, the J end by 2 bases, with 13 bases between. This CDR3 has 16 amino acids. The CDR3 sequence: CASSLETRLHTDTQYF. Written as DNA, the CDR3 is TGCGCCAGCAGCTTGGAGACTAGGTTGCACACAGATACGCAGTATTTT.

V gene TRBV6-4 combines with J gene TRBJ2-1, with D perhaps matching TRBD2 (6 bases). The CDR3 is 15 amino acids. Germline V gene lookup returns CDR1 MRHNA and CDR2 SNTAGT. Trimming removed 4 bases from V and 1 base from J, with 11 bases in between. The CDR3 sequence: CASSAGSSSYNEQFF. The CDR3 nucleotides are TGTGCCAGCAGTGCCGGGAGTTCTTCCTACAATGAGCAGTTCTTC.

On this clone: This specimen includes other DNA sequences encoding the same CDR3. The chain joins TRBV5-1 to TRBJ2-2; perhaps TRBD2 as D (5 bases). CDR1 and CDR2 from the germline V gene are SGHRS and YFSETQ. V was shortened by 4 bases and J by 0 bases, with 16 bases between the two germline ends. This CDR3 has 17 residues. CDR3 residues: CASSAPGELANTGELFF. CDR3 nucleotides: TGCGCCAGCAGCGCTCCCGGGGAACTAGCGAACACCGGGGAGCTGTTTTTT.

This chain connects TRBV9 to TRBJ1-4; 8 nucleotides agree with TRBD1. Germline CDR1 is SGDLS and CDR2 is YYNGEE. This CDR3 has 14 residues. The ends lost 3 bases at V and 6 bases at J; junction bases unmatched: 4. CDR3 in amino acids: CASSAQGADEKLFF. For the CDR3, the DNA is TGTGCCAGCAGCGCCCAGGGGGCTGATGAAAAACTGTTTTTT.

The chain carries TRBV28 and TRBJ1-2, with D possibly TRBD1 on 6 matching bases. V was trimmed by 5 bases and J by 4 bases, leaving 17 bases between them. Germline assignment: CDR1 MDHEN and CDR2 SYDVKM. This CDR3 is 15 amino acids long. CDR3 coding DNA: TGTGCCAGCAGTCCAATACCCGGGACACTCTATGGCTACACCTTC. Residues: CASSPIPGTLYGYTF.

The chain employs TRBV29-1 and TRBJ2-7; TRBD2 matches at 9 bases. V was pared by 6 bases and J by 3 bases, with 9 bases of the junction left unmatched. The CDR3 spans 14 residues. Looked up from germline, CDR1 is SQVTM and CDR2 is ANQGSEA. CDR3 sequence (DNA): TGCAGCGTAGAACTAGCGGGCGGAATCTACGAGCAGTACTTC. It codes for CSVELAGGIYEQYF.

The rearrangement uses TRBV7-3 and TRBJ2-1; 9 nucleotides align to TRBD2. Germline V gene data show CDR1 as SGHTA and CDR2 as FQGTGA. The CDR3 runs 18 residues. With V trimmed by 2 bases and J by 5 bases, 13 bases remained unmatched. The CDR3 sequence: CASSLHALAGEGDNEQFF. In DNA form, the CDR3 reads TGTGCCAGCAGCTTACATGCTTTAGCGGGAGAGGGAGACAATGAGCAGTTCTTC.

The V call is TRBV7-9, the J call TRBJ2-1, with 7 bases identical to TRBD2. The V segment lost 5 bases and the J segment 4 bases; nucleotides outside the gene matches: 11. The V gene's germline CDR1 is SEHNR and CDR2 FQNEAQ (reference sequence). The CDR3 consists of 16 residues. Here the CDR3 reads CASSRPREVGYNEQFF. CDR3 DNA: TGTGCCAGCAGCCGGCCCCGGGAGGTGGGGTACAATGAGCAGTTCTTC.

V and J are TRBV21-1 and TRBJ1-5; the D call TRBD1 from the table was never checked on the DNA. TRBV21-1 is a pseudogene. The CDR3 is made up of 17 amino acids. CDR3 coding DNA: TGTGCCAGCAGCAATCGCAGACAAGCCTATAGCAATCAGCCCCAGCATTTT. This gives the protein CASSNRRQAYSNQPQHF.

The V and J genes are TRBV6-5 and TRBJ1-3; D unclear. Germline CDR1 is MNHEY and CDR2 is SVGAGI. Trimming removed 0 bases from V and 0 bases from J, with 9 bases in between. This CDR3 is 16 amino acids long. CDR3 in DNA: TGTGCCAGCAGTTACTCGGCAGGCTACTCTGGAAACACCATATATTTT. Translating it yields CASSYSAGYSGNTIYF.

The chain carries TRBV6-1 and TRBJ2-5; TRBD2 matches 11 bases. This CDR3 has 17 amino acids. In germline, CDR1 is MNHNS, CDR2 SASEGT. J was trimmed by 4 bases and V by 3 bases; bases with no gene match: 10. The CDR3, as DNA: TGTGCCAGCAGTGACCCAAATAGCGGGAGGGCCGGAGAGACCCAGTACTTC. Protein: CASSDPNSGRAGETQYF.

The J gene is TRBJ1-2, the V gene TRBV10-3; D may be TRBD1 (5 bases). The CDR3 sequence is 13 residues long. Per germline, CDR1 ENHRY and CDR2 SYGVKD. Trimming left V 2 bases short and J 6 bases short, with 10 bases between. The CDR3 loop reads CAISELRGNGYTF. The DNA of the CDR3 is TGTGCCATCAGTGAGCTTCGGGGGAATGGCTACACCTTC.

This chain connects TRBV28 to TRBJ1-1; 8 nucleotides line up with TRBD1. This CDR3 is 14 amino acids long. Germline V gene sequence: CDR1 MDHEN, CDR2 SYDVKM. With 4 bases clipped from V and 0 bases from J, the junction kept 1 base outside the gene matches. CDR3 in amino acids: CASSWTGMNTEAFF. The CDR3 DNA reads as TGTGCCAGCAGTTGGACAGGGATGAACACTGAAGCTTTCTTT.

The gene calls are TRBV7-2 and TRBJ1-4; D may be TRBD1 (5 bases). Per the germline V gene, CDR1 is SGHTA and CDR2 is FQGNSA. V dropped 4 bases and J dropped 2 bases, with 11 bases sitting between them. The CDR3 totals 15 residues. In DNA, the CDR3 is TGTGCCAGCAGCTCCCAGGGCCGGACTAATGAAAAACTGTTTTTT. Amino acids: CASSSQGRTNEKLFF.

The rearrangement uses TRBV28 and TRBJ1-2, with 11 bases identical to TRBD1. CDR1 MDHEN and CDR2 SYDVKM come from the germline V gene. This CDR3 has 14 residues. J gave up 7 bases and V 6 bases, and 7 bases lay outside the gene matches. The CDR3 sequence: CASRTGQGDGGYTF. CDR3 nucleotide sequence: TGTGCCAGCAGGACGGGACAGGGGGACGGTGGCTACACCTTC.

The gene calls are TRBV15 and TRBJ2-5; 11 bases map to TRBD1. The junction had 8 bases not matched to a gene; V was cut back by 0 bases and J by 11 bases. The CDR3 is 15 residues long. Germline assignment: CDR1 LNHNV and CDR2 YYDKDF (reference sequence). The CDR3 sequence is CATSREGTGGREQYF. The CDR3 DNA sequence: TGTGCCACCAGCAGAGAAGGGACAGGGGGGAGGGAGCAGTACTTC.

The chain couples TRBV7-2 to TRBJ2-5; D gene ambiguous. The CDR3 consists of 12 residues. The V end was cut by 5 bases, the J end by 5 bases, with 9 bases between. From germline, CDR1 is SGHTA and CDR2 FQGNSA. CDR3 in DNA: TGTGCCAGCAGCCCGCATCGGGAGACCCAGTACTTC. Protein product: CASSPHRETQYF.

This rearrangement joins TRBV10-1 to TRBJ2-7; 9 bases line up with TRBD1. The CDR3 is 16 amino acids. V lost 5 bases to trimming and J lost 7 bases; unmatched junction nucleotides: 15. Germline V gene lookup returns CDR1 WNHNN and CDR2 SYGVQD (reference sequence). CDR3 sequence: CASSPGTGTVIEEQYF. For the CDR3, the DNA is TGCGCCAGCAGTCCCGGGACAGGGACGGTTATAGAGGAGCAGTACTTC.

Regarding this clone: The sample carries other DNA sequences with the same CDR3. The rearrangement joins TRBV28 to TRBJ1-1; maybe TRBD1 (5 bases). V was trimmed by 2 bases and J by 8 bases, leaving 15 bases between them. CDR3 length: 14 amino acids. The germline gives CDR1 MDHEN, CDR2 SYDVKM. The DNA for the CDR3 is TGTGCCAGCAGTTTACCCGGCGCGGGGCGAGAAGCTTTCTTT. Amino acids: CASSLPGAGREAFF.

This rearrangement joins TRBV7-3 to TRBJ1-1, with D hard to call. The germline gives CDR1 SGHTA, CDR2 FQGTGA. V was pared by 3 bases and J by 4 bases, with 12 bases between. The CDR3 is 14 amino acids. The chain's CDR3 is CASSFLGGSTEAFF. CDR3 nucleotide sequence: TGTGCCAGCAGCTTCCTGGGCGGGAGCACTGAAGCTTTCTTT.

The CDR3 reads CASSPQTGAEQYF. In DNA, the CDR3 is TGTGCCAGCAGCCCGCAAACAGGGGCAGAGCAGTACTTC. The chain links TRBV7-3 to TRBJ2-7; 7 nucleotides align to TRBD1. The CDR3 consists of 13 residues. Germline assignment: CDR1 SGHTA and CDR2 FQGTGA. V dropped 5 bases and J dropped 7; count of bases not matched to a gene: 8.

V gene TRBV13 combines with J gene TRBJ1-2, with D uncertain. With 0 bases removed from V and 4 bases from J, the gap between germline ends came to 6 bases. Germline CDR1 and CDR2: PRHDT and FYEKMQ (reference sequence). This CDR3 has 13 residues. In nucleotides, the CDR3 is TGTGCCAGCAGCTTAGGCCAGTCCTATGGCTACACCTTC. Encoded protein: CASSLGQSYGYTF.